The 22 T cell receptor beta chains in this list originate from one sample, sequenced in a study of blood T cell repertoires in COVID-19. Generated by immunoSEQ multiplex PCR, the TCRdb table keeps only in-frame clones and is missing some. The table shows about 120,000 clones, with 75% to 90% occurring only once. Material for sequencing was peripheral blood. Receptor source: a human donor in a cohort sampled during active COVID-19.

The V and J genes are TRBV9 and TRBJ2-5, with a weak D call TRBD2 (6 bases). CDR1 is SGDLS, CDR2 YYNGEE, per germline. V shed 4 bases and J shed 1 base, with 8 bases lying between them. This CDR3 comprises 13 residues. The CDR3 here is CASSRDSQETQYF. CDR3 nucleotides: TGTGCCAGCAGCCGGGACTCCCAAGAGACCCAGTACTTC.

The DNA of the CDR3 is TGCGCCAGCAGCCGGGAAGGGACACAGAACACCGGGGAGCTGTTTTTT. This encodes CASSREGTQNTGELFF. The chain combines TRBV5-1 with TRBJ2-2; perhaps TRBD1 as D (6 bases). The germline gives CDR1 SGHRS, CDR2 YFSETQ. The CDR3 spans 16 residues. Trimming pared 4 bases from V and 1 base from J, leaving 14 bases between.

This clone has more than one count but fewer than ten. The rearrangement uses TRBV19 and TRBJ1-1; D not certain. The CDR3 runs 12 residues. Trimming pared 6 bases from V and 4 bases from J, leaving 9 bases between. Germline V lookup: CDR1 LNHDA, CDR2 SQIVND (reference sequence). The CDR3 spells CASRQLGTEAFF. The CDR3 DNA reads as TGTGCCAGTAGACAGCTGGGCACTGAAGCTTTCTTT.

The chain has TRBV9 and TRBJ1-5; the D is unclear. The CDR3 spans 15 residues. V lost 0 bases, J lost 3 bases, and 10 bases lay in between. Germline values: CDR1 SGDLS, CDR2 YYNGEE. The CDR3: CASSVGHRDNQPQHF. In nucleotides, the CDR3 is TGTGCCAGCAGCGTAGGACACAGAGACAATCAGCCCCAGCATTTT.

The table lists this clone with a count of one. The genes are TRBV6-2 or TRBV6-3 and TRBJ1-5; 9 bases map to TRBD1. The CDR3 spans 14 residues. Losses at the gene ends were 6 bases for V and 4 bases for J; bases not matched to a gene: 4. Germline loops: CDR1 MNHEY, CDR2 SVGEGT. This CDR3 reads CASSLDRGNQPQHF. For the CDR3, the DNA is TGTGCCAGCAGCTTGGACAGGGGAAATCAGCCCCAGCATTTT.

This clone occurred a few times. J is TRBJ2-5 and V is TRBV6-1; maybe TRBD1 (5 bases). CDR1 and CDR2 (germline): MNHNS, SASEGT. CDR3 size: 12 residues. The V end was cut by 2 bases, the J end by 8 bases, with 9 bases between. CDR3 residues: CASSESRGTQYF. The CDR3 region has the DNA TGTGCCAGCAGTGAATCTAGGGGAACCCAGTACTTC.

V usage is TRBV7-9 and J usage is TRBJ1-4; a weak D match, TRBD1 (6 bases). This CDR3 comprises 15 residues. Germline lookup yields CDR1 SEHNR and CDR2 FQNEAQ (reference sequence). The V gene lost 5 bases and the J gene lost 3 bases, with 13 bases spanning the gap. DNA for the CDR3: TGTGCCAGCAGCCCCGGACAGACTTCTAATGAAAAACTGTTTTTT. Its protein product is CASSPGQTSNEKLFF. The variable domain in full, with the rest retrieved from reference TRBV7-9 and TRBJ1-4, is DTGVSQNPRHKITKRGQNVTFRCDPISEHNRLYWYRQTLGQGPEFLTYFQNEAQLEKSRLLSDRFSAERPKGSFSTLEIQRTEQGDSAMYLCASSPGQTSNEKLFFGSGTQLSVL.

J is TRBJ2-5 and V is TRBV2, with 9 bases fitting TRBD2. Trimming took 7 bases from V and 5 from J; bases not matched to a gene: 14. CDR3 size: 16 residues. The germline V gene encodes CDR1 SNHLY and CDR2 FYNNEI. The CDR3 DNA is TGTGCCAGCACAGAGCGGAGTAGCGGGGGTGTGGAGACCCAGTACTTC. Translated: CASTERSSGGVETQYF.

The V and J genes are TRBV3-1 (or the pseudogene TRBV3-2) and TRBJ1-5; D remains unclear. Germline V gene data show CDR1 as LGHDT and CDR2 as YNNKEL (reference sequence). Trimming pared 4 bases from V and 2 bases from J, leaving 9 bases between. This CDR3 region has 14 residues. DNA for the CDR3: TGTGCCAGCAGCCTACGAGGGCGCAATCAGCCCCAGCATTTT. This gives the protein CASSLRGRNQPQHF.

This chain connects TRBV15 to TRBJ1-5; 11 nucleotides match TRBD1. Trimming removed 5 bases from V and 6 bases from J; junction bases left unmatched: 9. The CDR3 contains 16 residues. The germline CDR1 and CDR2 sequences are LNHNV and YYDKDF (reference sequence). DNA of the CDR3: TGTGCCACCAGCGGGGTGGGACAGGGGGAGTTTCAGCCCCAGCATTTT. This translates into CATSGVGQGEFQPQHF.

The chain couples TRBV7-9 to TRBJ1-5, with a weak D call TRBD1 (5 bases). CDR1 and CDR2 (germline): SEHNR, FQNEAQ (reference sequence). The CDR3 is made up of 15 amino acids. Between the trimmed V and J ends, which lost 2 bases and 3 bases, there was a span of 11 bases. The CDR3 protein is CASSLKSGPNQPQHF. For the CDR3, the DNA is TGTGCCAGCAGCTTAAAATCAGGGCCCAATCAGCCCCAGCATTTT.

The chain combines TRBV4-1 with TRBJ1-1; the D gene is possibly TRBD1 (5 bases). The CDR3 consists of 14 residues. V lost 3 bases, J lost 5 bases, and 13 bases lay in between. Germline CDR1 is MGHRA and CDR2 is YSYEKL. CDR3 coding DNA: TGCGCCAGCAGCCACAGCGGGGGGGGAACTGAAGCTTTCTTT. Translation: CASSHSGGGTEAFF.

This clone was seen a few times. The chain couples TRBV6-4 to TRBJ1-1, with 10 positions matching TRBD1. V lost 2 bases to trimming and J lost 1 base; unmatched junction nucleotides: 1. The CDR3 is made up of 15 amino acids. Germline lookup yields CDR1 MRHNA and CDR2 SNTAGT. Written as DNA, the CDR3 is TGTGCCAGCAGTGACGGGACAGGGGCGAACACTGAAGCTTTCTTT. Translation gives CASSDGTGANTEAFF.

This chain joins TRBV3-1 (or the pseudogene TRBV3-2) and TRBJ1-4, with TRBD1 identical over 9 bases. From germline, CDR1 is LGHDT and CDR2 YNNKEL (reference sequence). Germline trimming cut 0 bases from V and 5 bases from J; bases unmatched to any gene: 1. The CDR3 sequence is 15 residues long. The CDR3 nucleotides are TGTGCCAGCAGCCAAGAAGGGACAGGGAATGAAAAACTGTTTTTT. Residues: CASSQEGTGNEKLFF.

The chain recombines TRBV27 with TRBJ2-3; 7 bases map to TRBD2. Trimming at V came to 6 bases and at J to 6 bases, leaving 24 bases not matched to a gene. The CDR3 contains 19 residues. CDR1 is MNHEY and CDR2 is SMNVEV in the germline V gene (reference sequence). For the CDR3, the DNA is TGTGCCAGCAGGGGGACTATCGGGAGTAGCGCCCAGAGGGGTGATACGCAGTATTTT. Translating it yields CASRGTIGSSAQRGDTQYF.

The chain combines TRBV19 with TRBJ1-4; 9 nucleotides align to TRBD1. The CDR3 length is 14 residues. The J segment lost 7 bases and the V segment lost 5 bases, leaving 5 bases of the junction unmatched. Germline CDR1 reads LNHDA; CDR2 reads SQIVND (reference sequence). CDR3 nucleotide sequence: TGTGCCAGTAGTTTCGGGACAGGGTTTGAAAAACTGTTTTTT. Protein product: CASSFGTGFEKLFF.

V is TRBV5-1 and J is TRBJ2-5; D might be TRBD1 (6 bases). V shed 5 bases and J shed 4 bases, with 15 bases lying between them. Germline CDR1 and CDR2: SGHRS and YFSETQ. The CDR3 is 14 residues long. The CDR3 loop reads CASRPDSSSETQYF. CDR3 nucleotides: TGCGCCAGCAGACCGGACAGTTCCTCAGAGACCCAGTACTTC.

The chain joins TRBV12-5 to TRBJ1-1; maybe TRBD1 (6 bases). The CDR3 runs to 15 residues. Germline-derived CDR1 and CDR2 are LGHNT and FRNRAP. The V end was cut by 0 bases, the J end by 4 bases, with 12 bases between. The CDR3 bases are TGTGCTAGTGGTTTGGTACGGTCAGGGGCCACTGAAGCTTTCTTT. Translation: CASGLVRSGATEAFF. Based on the CDR3 plus reference TRBV12-5 and TRBJ1-1, the full variable domain is DARVTQTPRHKVTEMGQEVTMRCQPILGHNTVFWYRQTMMQGLELLAYFRNRAPLDDSGMPKDRFSAEMPDATLATLKIQPSEPRDSAVYFCASGLVRSGATEAFFGQGTRLTVV.

This rearrangement joins TRBV19 to TRBJ1-1, with 7 bases aligning to TRBD1. There are 15 residues in the CDR3. With V trimmed by 6 bases and J by 1 base, 8 bases remained unmatched. From germline, CDR1 is LNHDA and CDR2 SQIVND (reference sequence). CDR3 protein: CASSPLQGRNTEAFF. The CDR3 DNA sequence: TGTGCCAGTAGCCCCCTACAGGGGAGGAACACTGAAGCTTTCTTT.

The J gene is TRBJ1-4, the V gene TRBV11-2, with a possible D match to TRBD1 (5 bases). V was shortened by 10 bases and J by 7 bases, with 19 bases between the two germline ends. CDR3 length: 14 residues. Germline loops: CDR1 SGHAT, CDR2 FQNNGV. This CDR3 reads CAKRGRGRGEKLFF. CDR3 in DNA: TGTGCCAAAAGAGGGCGGGGAAGGGGTGAAAAACTGTTTTTT.

This chain connects TRBV29-1 to TRBJ2-5, with 9 bases identical to TRBD2. With V trimmed by 8 bases and J by 0 bases, 4 bases remained unmatched. The CDR3 has 13 residues. Germline V CDR1 and CDR2: SQVTM, ANQGSEA. The CDR3 DNA reads as TGCAGCCTCTTAGCGGGAGACCAAGAGACCCAGTACTTC. It specifies CSLLAGDQETQYF.

The CDR3 region is CASFGQGAGEKLFF. CDR3 coding DNA: TGTGCCAGCTTCGGGCAGGGCGCGGGAGAAAAACTGTTTTTT. This chain joins TRBV7-9 and TRBJ1-4, with a possible D match to TRBD1 (5 bases). The CDR3 runs to 14 residues. Germline assignment: CDR1 SEHNR and CDR2 FQNEAQ (reference sequence). Trimming stripped 8 bases from V and 8 bases from J, with 18 bases between.